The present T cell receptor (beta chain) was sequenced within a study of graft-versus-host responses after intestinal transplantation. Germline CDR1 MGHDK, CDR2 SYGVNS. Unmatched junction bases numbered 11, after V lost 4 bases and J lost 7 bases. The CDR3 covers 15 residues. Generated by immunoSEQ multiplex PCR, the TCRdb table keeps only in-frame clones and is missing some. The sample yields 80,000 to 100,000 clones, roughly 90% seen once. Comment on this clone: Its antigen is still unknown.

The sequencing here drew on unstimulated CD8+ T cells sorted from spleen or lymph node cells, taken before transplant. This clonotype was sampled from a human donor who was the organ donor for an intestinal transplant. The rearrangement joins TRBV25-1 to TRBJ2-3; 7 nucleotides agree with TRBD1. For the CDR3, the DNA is TGTGCCAGCAGTGGGGGGACAGCCCAGACGCATACGCAGTATTTT. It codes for CASSGGTAQTHTQYF.